The entry below describes one TCR beta chain. Antigen: not known. Sequencing used immunoSEQ multiplex PCR; TCRdb keeps in-frame clones, though not all of them. The table includes tens of thousands of clones, roughly 80% detected once. These data belong to a study of chemoradiotherapy in HPV16-positive cancers. At the level of the study: A couple of HPV16-positive patients' cells yielded candidate HPV-specific clones and common motifs. The study's findings and limits: Only a couple of HPV16-positive patients supplied the functional HPV-specificity definition. Candidate HPV-specific clones and E7-related TCR motifs grew in tumor during treatment.

The CDR3 extends over 17 amino acids. Per the germline V gene, CDR1 is SEHNR and CDR2 is FQNEAQ (reference sequence). The J segment lost 2 bases and the V segment lost 2 bases, leaving 7 bases of the junction unmatched. The genes are TRBV7-9 and TRBJ2-1; 9 nucleotides match TRBD2. Sequencing was performed on blood, taken from a patient who underwent chemoradiotherapy. This receptor was taken from a human donor with HPV-associated anogenital cancer. In nucleotides, the CDR3 is TGTGCCAGCAGCTTACTTTGGGCTAGCGGGGCCTACAATGAGCAGTTCTTC. The encoded protein is CASSLLWASGAYNEQFF.